Listed here are 5 T cell receptor beta chains from one sample, sequenced in a study of blood T cell repertoires in COVID-19. TCRdb keeps only in-frame clones here, not all; method: immunoSEQ multiplex PCR. The data hold over 90,000 clones, with 70% to 90% observed a single time. What was sequenced was peripheral blood. Source of these receptors: a man in his fifties in a cohort sampled during active COVID-19.

V and J are TRBV7-9 and TRBJ1-3; D is ambiguous. Trimming stripped 11 bases from V and 0 bases from J, with 11 bases between. The CDR3 is 13 residues long. In germline, CDR1 is SEHNR, CDR2 FQNEAQ (reference sequence). CDR3 sequence reads: CAGGDSSGNTIYF. The CDR3 DNA sequence: TGTGCCGGCGGTGATAGCTCTGGAAACACCATATATTTT.

CDR3 DNA: TGCAGTGCTATAATCTACAGCGAAGCTTTCTTT. This codes for CSAIIYSEAFF. The chain joins TRBV20-1 to TRBJ1-1; D is unclear. The V gene lost 4 bases and the J gene lost 8 bases, with 11 bases spanning the gap. This CDR3 region has 11 residues. CDR1 is DFQATT, CDR2 SNEGSKA, per germline (reference sequence).

This clone was seen a single time. This rearrangement joins TRBV7-9 to TRBJ2-1, with D perhaps matching TRBD2 (7 bases). The CDR3 has 16 amino acids. V was shortened by 1 base and J by 4 bases, with 14 bases between the two germline ends. CDR1 and CDR2 from the germline V gene are SEHNR and FQNEAQ (reference sequence). The CDR3 sequence is CASSLVRGAGYNEQFF. The CDR3 DNA sequence: TGTGCCAGCAGCTTAGTTCGGGGGGCAGGATACAATGAGCAGTTCTTC.

This clone was seen only once. The V call is TRBV9, the J call TRBJ2-3, with TRBD2 matching 10 bases. CDR3 length equals 15 residues. V lost 6 bases to trimming and J lost 2 bases; unmatched junction nucleotides: 6. The V gene's germline CDR1 is SGDLS and CDR2 YYNGEE. This CDR3 is CASTRTSGFTDTQYF. The CDR3 region has the DNA TGTGCCAGCACTAGGACTAGCGGCTTCACAGATACGCAGTATTTT.

This chain links TRBV28 with TRBJ2-5; 11 nucleotides match TRBD2. CDR1 MDHEN and CDR2 SYDVKM come from the germline V gene. The CDR3 loop spans 19 amino acids. The V and J ends lost 2 bases and 4 bases, in that order; junction bases with no gene match: 15. The chain's CDR3 is CASSLGVGLAGGLLETQYF. DNA of the CDR3: TGTGCCAGCAGTTTAGGTGTTGGCCTAGCGGGGGGCTTGCTAGAGACCCAGTACTTC.